A selection of T cell receptor beta chains follows, all from one sample in a study of cytomegalovirus exposure and HLA in healthy donors. Clones were read by immunoSEQ multiplex PCR, and TCRdb kept only the in-frame ones, dropping some. Among around 130,000 clones listed, about 80% were seen once. The sample consisted of PBMCs. Receptors were obtained from a boy between 2 and 10 years old in good health and CMV-seronegative. CDR3s include the opening cysteine and the closing phenylalanine or tryptophan. The D gene is left open where the match is weak. Clone size is given for some rows only: seen once, a few or many times, or a class if the clone is expanded.

V	J	size	D	DNA	CDR3
TRBV29-1	TRBJ2-5	-	TRBD2	TGCAGCGTGCGAAGACTAGCGGGAGAAGAGACCCAGTACTTC	CSVRRLAGEETQYF
TRBV7-9	TRBJ2-2	-	TRBD1	TGTGCCAGCAGCTCCTGGACAGGGGGCTGGGACACCGGGGAGCTGTTTTTT	CASSSWTGGWDTGELFF
TRBV18	TRBJ1-2	-	-	TGTGCCAGCTCACCAGCGAAGGGCGAGGGTAACTATGGCTACACCTTC	CASSPAKGEGNYGYTF
TRBV11-1	TRBJ1-2	-	-	TGTGCCAGCAGCTTAGGGGCTACCTGGGGCTACACCTTC	CASSLGATWGYTF
TRBV4-1	TRBJ1-2	-	-	TGCGCCAGCAGCCTCCTCTTTACGACGGGGTATGGCTACACCTTC	CASSLLFTTGYGYTF
TRBV5-5	TRBJ1-6	-	-	TGTGCCAGCAGCTTTATAAGCGGCGATAATTCACCCCTCCACTTT	CASSFISGDNSPLHF
TRBV7-9	TRBJ2-3	-	-	TGTGCCAGCAGCTTAGGAGGGTCGAGGACAGATACGCAGTATTTT	CASSLGGSRTDTQYF
TRBV30	TRBJ2-3	-	TRBD2	TGTGCCTGGAGTGCTTTGACTAGCGGGAGGCCAGATACGCAGTATTTT	CAWSALTSGRPDTQYF
TRBV6-1	TRBJ2-7	-	-	TGTGCCAGCAGTGAAGCGGAGTCGGATTCCTACGAGCAGTACTTC	CASSEAESDSYEQYF
TRBV18	TRBJ2-5	-	-	TGTGCCAGCTCACCACTCCCGGGGACACAAGAGACCCAGTACTTC	CASSPLPGTQETQYF
TRBV19	TRBJ2-5	-	TRBD1	TGTGCCAGTAGTGGCTACCGGGACAGGGGGCGCCGGGAGACCCAGTACTTC	CASSGYRDRGRRETQYF
TRBV11-2	TRBJ1-2	-	TRBD1	TGTGCCAGCAGCTTTCGACAGGGGCCTTTCTATGGCTACACCTTC	CASSFRQGPFYGYTF
TRBV7-6	TRBJ2-1	-	-	TGTGCCAGCAGCTTAATTCCCCACTACAAACAAACAAGCTCCTACAATGAGCAGTTCTTC	CASSLIPHYKQTSSYNEQFF
TRBV6-1	TRBJ2-3	once	-	TGTGCCAGCACCTCAGGCGGGGACGCAGATACGCAGTATTTT	CASTSGGDADTQYF
TRBV10-3	TRBJ1-1	-	-	TGTGCCATCGGTGGTCAGGGTTGGACGGCTGAAGCTTTCTTT	CAIGGQGWTAEAFF
TRBV6-1	TRBJ2-5	once	TRBD2	TGTGCCAGCAGTGAAAAGGCTAGCGGGACCCGTAGGGAGACCCAGTACTTC	CASSEKASGTRRETQYF
TRBV9	TRBJ1-4	-	TRBD1	TGTGCCAGCAGCGACCGGGACAGGGGGAATGAAAAACTGTTTTTT	CASSDRDRGNEKLFF
TRBV18	TRBJ1-1	-	-	TGTGCCAGCTCACCGGAGGACACTGAAGCTTTCTTT	CASSPEDTEAFF
TRBV7-9	TRBJ2-1	few	TRBD1	TGTGCCAGCAGCTGGGGACAGGGACCCTACAATGAGCAGTTCTTC	CASSWGQGPYNEQFF
TRBV27	TRBJ1-1	once	-	TGTGCCAGCACCTCCCCCCTGAACACTGAAGCTTTCTTT	CASTSPLNTEAFF
TRBV18	TRBJ1-6	-	-	TGTGCCAGCTCACCACCCCAGGGCCTCAGCTCCTATAATTCACCCCTCCACTTT	CASSPPQGLSSYNSPLHF
TRBV30	TRBJ2-7	-	TRBD2	TGTGCCTGGAGTGTTGACGATCGGGCCAGAGCATCTATGCGGGAGGTCTACGAGCAGTACTTC	CAWSVDDRARASMREVYEQYF
TRBV2	TRBJ1-3	-	-	TGTGCCAGCAGTGCTAGCAGCGTCGGAAACACCATATATTTT	CASSASSVGNTIYF
TRBV6-6	TRBJ1-2	-	TRBD1	TGTGCCAGCAGCAGACAGGGGGATGGCTACACCTTC	CASSRQGDGYTF
TRBV13	TRBJ2-7	-	TRBD1	TGTGCCAACAGCGCGAACCGGGACAGGGTCTACGAGCAGTACTTC	CANSANRDRVYEQYF
TRBV15	TRBJ2-3	-	TRBD2	TGTGCCACCAGCAGAGGAGGGGGGCTAGCGGGGGGGACAGATACGCAGTATTTT	CATSRGGGLAGGTDTQYF
TRBV2	TRBJ2-1	-	TRBD2	TGTGCCAGCAGTGGGCGGGACTATCGGTTCTACAATGAGCAGTTCTTC	CASSGRDYRFYNEQFF
TRBV6-4	TRBJ2-3	-	TRBD2	TGTGCCAGCAGTAGGACTAGCGGGGGGACAGATACGCAGTATTTT	CASSRTSGGTDTQYF
TRBV5-8	TRBJ1-5	-	-	TGTGCCAGCAGCTCGGAGGGTCCCGGAGGTCATTTT	CASSSEGPGGHF
TRBV4-2	TRBJ2-1	-	TRBD2	TGTGCCAGCAGCCCGATCCGGACTAGCGGGAGAGCAGGGAGCTACAATGAGCAGTTCTTC	CASSPIRTSGRAGSYNEQFF
TRBV5-1	TRBJ1-1	-	TRBD1	TGCGCCAGCCACACAGGGGTCGACACTGAAGCTTTCTTT	CASHTGVDTEAFF
TRBV4-2	TRBJ2-7	-	-	TGTGCCAGCAGCCAAGAAAGGGGCTACGAGCAGTACTTC	CASSQERGYEQYF
TRBV19	TRBJ2-7	-	TRBD1	TGTGCCAGTAGGTCCTCGATCGGACAGGGTCATCGCTACGAGCAGTACTTC	CASRSSIGQGHRYEQYF
TRBV6-1	TRBJ1-2	-	-	TGTGCCAGCTCACCCACCACAGGGACTAACTATGGCTACACCTTC	CASSPTTGTNYGYTF
TRBV5-1	TRBJ2-3	-	-	TGCGCCAGCAGCGTGTATAACGACGGCGGTCCCGATACGCAGTATTTT	CASSVYNDGGPDTQYF
TRBV6-4	TRBJ1-1	few	TRBD1	TGTGCCAGCAGTGAAAAGGGGGCGGCTACTGAAGCTTTCTTT	CASSEKGAATEAFF
TRBV5-1	TRBJ2-1	-	TRBD2	TGCGCCAGCAGCCTAGCGGGACTCTACAATGAGCAGTTCTTC	CASSLAGLYNEQFF
TRBV18	TRBJ1-1	-	-	TGTGCCAGCTCACCCCCGCCAGGAGGGACTGAAGCTTTCTTT	CASSPPPGGTEAFF
TRBV10-3	TRBJ2-5	once	-	TGTGCCATCAGTGAGGCCGGGGTACAGTCGAGGACCCAGTACTTC	CAISEAGVQSRTQYF
TRBV5-1	TRBJ2-4	-	-	TGCGCCAGCAGCCCCTCGGTCGTCGAGATTCCTAACATTCAGTACTTC	CASSPSVVEIPNIQYF
TRBV4-2	TRBJ1-1	-	-	TGTGCCAGCAGCCAGTGGACTGTCTCCACTGAAGCTTTCTTT	CASSQWTVSTEAFF
TRBV9	TRBJ1-2	-	TRBD1	TGTGCCAGCAGCGTAGGAGGGGTATGGGCACAGGGGGCTACTGGCTACACCTTC	CASSVGGVWAQGATGYTF
TRBV29-1	TRBJ1-1	few	-	TGCAGCGTTCTCGGAGGGGGGGGCCCTGAAGCTTTCTTT	CSVLGGGGPEAFF
TRBV5-1	TRBJ1-3	-	-	TGCGCCAGCAGCCCGGCAGCTGCGGCTGGAAACACCATATATTTT	CASSPAAAAGNTIYF
TRBV29-1	TRBJ2-3	-	-	TGCAGCGTGACCCAGGGTTACGATATCACAGATACGCAGTATTTT	CSVTQGYDITDTQYF
TRBV6-5	TRBJ1-2	-	-	TGTGCCAGCAGTGCGACAGACTTCTATGGCTACACCTTC	CASSATDFYGYTF
TRBV7-9	TRBJ2-1	-	-	TGTGCCAGCAGCTACCTTGGGAGGTATGAGCAGTTCTTC	CASSYLGRYEQFF
TRBV14	TRBJ1-2	-	TRBD1	TGTGCCAGCAGCCGTTCGGGACAGCCAGTCGGCTACACCTTC	CASSRSGQPVGYTF
TRBV6-4	TRBJ2-1	few	TRBD2	TGTGCCAGCAGTGAAGAGGGACTAGCGGGATCCGAGCAGTTCTTC	CASSEEGLAGSEQFF